These T cell receptor delta chains were read from a single sample in a study of gamma-delta chains in newborns, infants, children. TCRdb made new clone calls on the reads using CATT. The sample contains approximately 4,000 delta-chain clones, 44% of which appear only once. Sequenced here: blood, sampled at week 6. The source of these receptors is a child who was a newborn, infant or young child, either healthy, febrile or measles-vaccinated (not recorded which). The CDR3 runs from the conserved cysteine through the conserved F or W. The D gene is left open where the match is weak. Clone size is not always given. Where it is, it says once, few, many or a class for expanded clones.

CDR3 length: 20; D gene: TRDD3; V gene: TRDV2; clone size: large; J gene: TRDJ3; CDR3 protein: CACDRLGDTRGSWDTRQMFF; CDR3 DNA: TGTGCCTGTGACAGGCTGGGGGATACGAGAGGGTCCTGGGACACCCGACAGATGTTTTTC
CDR3 length: 22; D gene: TRDD3; V gene: TRDV2; clone size: medium-sized; J gene: TRDJ1; CDR3 protein: CACDTVVFTGGHPSRGTDKLIF; CDR3 DNA: TGTGCCTGTGACACCGTAGTATTCACTGGGGGCCACCCCTCGCGAGGCACCGATAAACTCATCTTT
CDR3 length: 21; D gene: TRDD3; V gene: TRDV2; clone size: -; J gene: TRDJ1; CDR3 protein: CACDPTGVIRNTHGGYNKLIF; CDR3 DNA: TGTGCCTGTGACCCAACGGGAGTTATCCGTAATACTCATGGGGGATACAATAAACTCATCTTT
CDR3 length: 22; D gene: TRDD3; V gene: TRDV1; clone size: few; J gene: TRDJ1; CDR3 protein: CALGALKLLGDTSLVNTDKLIF; CDR3 DNA: TGTGCTCTTGGGGCCCTCAAACTTCTGGGGGATACCAGCCTGGTAAACACCGATAAACTCATCTTT
CDR3 length: 13; D gene: TRDD3; V gene: TRDV2; clone size: medium-sized; J gene: TRDJ1; CDR3 protein: CACDTGGYDKLIF; CDR3 DNA: TGTGCCTGTGACACTGGGGGATACGATAAACTCATCTTT
CDR3 length: 20; D gene: TRDD3; V gene: TRDV2; clone size: few; J gene: TRDJ3; CDR3 protein: CACDPLLGDRSSWDTRQMFF; CDR3 DNA: TGTGCCTGTGATCCTCTACTGGGGGATAGGAGCTCCTGGGACACCCGACAGATGTTTTTC
CDR3 length: 22; D gene: TRDD3; V gene: TRAV29/DV5; clone size: few; J gene: TRDJ1; CDR3 protein: CAASVSKGLPYTGGVYTDKLIF; CDR3 DNA: TGTGCAGCAAGCGTTTCAAAAGGCCTTCCTTACACTGGGGGAGTGTACACCGATAAACTCATCTTT
CDR3 length: 17; D gene: -; V gene: TRDV3; clone size: -; J gene: TRDJ1; CDR3 protein: CASPNSTGDNDTDKLIF; CDR3 DNA: TGTGCCTCCCCGAATAGTACTGGGGATAACGACACCGACAAACTCATCTTT
CDR3 length: 18; D gene: TRDD3; V gene: TRDV2; clone size: few; J gene: TRDJ3; CDR3 protein: CACDTVLGSSWDTRQMFF; CDR3 DNA: TGTGCCTGTGACACCGTACTGGGGAGCTCCTGGGACACCCGACAGATGTTTTTC
CDR3 length: 14; D gene: TRDD3; V gene: TRDV2; clone size: few; J gene: TRDJ1; CDR3 protein: CACDTLLGDTKLIF; CDR3 DNA: TGTGCCTGTGACACGTTACTGGGGGATACGAAACTCATCTTT
CDR3 length: 18; D gene: TRDD3; V gene: TRDV2; clone size: large; J gene: TRDJ1; CDR3 protein: CACDPVLGDTRYTDKLIF; CDR3 DNA: TGTGCCTGTGACCCTGTACTGGGGGATACAAGGTACACCGATAAACTCATCTTT
CDR3 length: 16; D gene: -; V gene: TRDV1; clone size: once; J gene: TRDJ1; CDR3 protein: CALGIPLTEGTDKLIF; CDR3 DNA: TGTGCTCTTGGGATCCCCCTGACGGAGGGGACCGATAAACTCATCTTT
CDR3 length: 23; D gene: TRDD3; V gene: TRDV1; clone size: -; J gene: TRDJ1; CDR3 protein: CALGLFAQGNWGPRSRYTDKLIF; CDR3 DNA: TGTGCTCTTGGACTATTCGCCCAAGGAAACTGGGGGCCCCGATCCCGGTACACCGATAAACTCATCTTT
CDR3 length: 16; D gene: -; V gene: TRDV2; clone size: -; J gene: TRDJ3; CDR3 protein: CACDILGSWDTRQMFF; CDR3 DNA: TGTGCCTGTGACATACTGGGCTCCTGGGACACCCGACAGATGTTTTTC
CDR3 length: 19; D gene: -; V gene: TRDV1; clone size: few; J gene: TRDJ1; CDR3 protein: CALGDLPIHSRHPLRKLIF; CDR3 DNA: TGTGCTCTTGGGGACCTCCCAATCCATTCCCGCCACCCTTTAAGAAAACTCATCTTT
CDR3 length: 18; D gene: -; V gene: TRDV1; clone size: -; J gene: TRDJ1; CDR3 protein: CALGELRHRGTNTDKLIF; CDR3 DNA: TGTGCTCTTGGGGAACTTAGGCATCGGGGGACCAACACCGATAAACTCATCTTT
CDR3 length: 28; D gene: TRDD3; V gene: TRDV1; clone size: -; J gene: TRDJ1; CDR3 protein: CALGELKPSNGYTGGYRVGLVLGDKLIF; CDR3 DNA: TGTGCTCTTGGGGAACTAAAGCCTTCTAACGGGTATACTGGGGGATACAGGGTAGGACTGGTACTGGGCGATAAACTCATCTTT
CDR3 length: 23; D gene: TRDD3; V gene: TRDV1; clone size: -; J gene: TRDJ1; CDR3 protein: CALGEGSSRALYWGILGTDKLIF; CDR3 DNA: TGTGCTCTTGGGGAAGGTTCATCTAGGGCCCTCTACTGGGGGATACTGGGCACCGATAAACTCATCTTT
CDR3 length: 23; D gene: TRDD3; V gene: TRDV1; clone size: -; J gene: TRDJ1; CDR3 protein: CALGELRASLPNWGIKYTDKLIF; CDR3 DNA: TGTGCTCTTGGGGAACTTAGGGCTTCACTTCCTAACTGGGGGATAAAGTACACCGATAAACTCATCTTT
CDR3 length: 15; D gene: -; V gene: TRDV2; clone size: large; J gene: TRDJ1; CDR3 protein: CACDTGDSNTDKLIF; CDR3 DNA: TGTGCCTGTGACACCGGGGACTCAAACACCGATAAACTCATCTTT
CDR3 length: 22; D gene: -; V gene: TRDV1; clone size: few; J gene: TRDJ1; CDR3 protein: CALGERSVRSTPYTRYTDKLIF; CDR3 DNA: TGTGCTCTTGGGGAACGAAGCGTTAGGAGTACTCCTTATACACGATACACCGATAAACTCATCTTT
CDR3 length: 16; D gene: -; V gene: TRDV3; clone size: -; J gene: TRDJ1; CDR3 protein: CASGTTFAPPGIGLIF; CDR3 DNA: TGTGCCAGCGGAACCACTTTCGCCCCCCCGGGTATCGGACTCATCTTT
CDR3 length: 22; D gene: TRDD3; V gene: TRDV2; clone size: few; J gene: TRDJ3; CDR3 protein: CACDTVDTGGSYSSWDTRQMFF; CDR3 DNA: TGTGCCTGTGACACCGTGGATACTGGGGGATCCTATAGCTCCTGGGACACCCGACAGATGTTTTTC
CDR3 length: 16; D gene: TRDD3; V gene: TRDV3; clone size: -; J gene: TRDJ1; CDR3 protein: CASRYWGILNTDKLIF; CDR3 DNA: TGTGCCTCCCGATACTGGGGGATACTTAACACCGATAAACTCATCTTT
CDR3 length: 22; D gene: TRDD3; V gene: TRDV1; clone size: -; J gene: TRDJ1; CDR3 protein: CALGETPEQGGWRGPHRRELIF; CDR3 DNA: TGTGCTCTTGGGGAAACCCCCGAACAAGGGGGATGGAGGGGTCCACACCGACGGGAACTCATCTTT
CDR3 length: 16; D gene: -; V gene: TRDV2; clone size: few; J gene: TRDJ1; CDR3 protein: CACDTYRGPNTDKLIF; CDR3 DNA: TGTGCCTGTGACACGTACCGGGGCCCGAACACCGATAAACTCATCTTT
CDR3 length: 25; D gene: TRDD3; V gene: TRDV1; clone size: -; J gene: TRDJ1; CDR3 protein: CALGDTFPGLPTSVLGDTKADKLIF; CDR3 DNA: TGTGCTCTTGGGGACACATTCCCGGGCCTTCCTACATCCGTACTGGGGGATACTAAAGCCGATAAACTCATCTTT
CDR3 length: 21; D gene: TRDD3; V gene: TRDV1; clone size: -; J gene: TRDJ1; CDR3 protein: CALGDPPFPNWGVKYTDKLIF; CDR3 DNA: TGTGCTCTTGGGGACCCCCCTTTTCCTAACTGGGGGGTAAAGTACACCGATAAACTCATCTTT
CDR3 length: 20; D gene: -; V gene: TRDV2; clone size: -; J gene: TRDJ3; CDR3 protein: CACDTMTEGRRSWDTRQMFF; CDR3 DNA: TGTGCCTGTGACACCATGACGGAAGGGCGCCGCTCCTGGGACACCCGACAGATGTTTTTC
CDR3 length: 15; D gene: TRDD3; V gene: TRDV1; clone size: -; J gene: TRDJ1; CDR3 protein: CALGGTLGDFDKLIF; CDR3 DNA: TGTGCTCTTGGGGGCACCCTGGGGGATTTCGATAAACTCATCTTT
CDR3 length: 17; D gene: -; V gene: TRDV1; clone size: -; J gene: TRDJ1; CDR3 protein: CALGELPPLSVTDKLIF; CDR3 DNA: TGTGCTCTTGGGGAACTTCCTCCACTGTCGGTTACCGATAAACTCATCTTT
CDR3 length: 16; D gene: TRDD3; V gene: TRDV2; clone size: -; J gene: TRDJ1; CDR3 protein: CACDTGDGGYPDKLIF; CDR3 DNA: TGTGCCTGTGACACAGGAGATGGGGGATACCCCGATAAACTCATCTTT
CDR3 length: 19; D gene: -; V gene: TRDV1; clone size: medium-sized; J gene: TRDJ1; CDR3 protein: CALGDQITLPGAYTDKLIF; CDR3 DNA: TGTGCTCTTGGGGATCAAATAACCCTTCCCGGGGCCTACACCGATAAACTCATCTTT
CDR3 length: 17; D gene: TRDD3; V gene: TRDV2; clone size: few; J gene: TRDJ1; CDR3 protein: CACDILGDTRIPRKLIF; CDR3 DNA: TGTGCCTGTGACATACTGGGGGATACGCGTATCCCGCGTAAACTCATCTTT
CDR3 length: 14; D gene: TRDD3; V gene: TRDV2; clone size: -; J gene: TRDJ1; CDR3 protein: CACDLLGDTKKLIF; CDR3 DNA: TGTGCCTGTGACCTACTGGGGGATACAAAGAAACTCATCTTT
CDR3 length: 23; D gene: TRDD3; V gene: TRDV1; clone size: -; J gene: TRDJ1; CDR3 protein: CALGELGRSLRGGSRTYTDKLIF; CDR3 DNA: TGTGCTCTTGGGGAACTAGGGCGTTCCCTACGTGGGGGATCCCGAACTTACACCGATAAACTCATCTTT
CDR3 length: 17; D gene: -; V gene: TRDV1; clone size: -; J gene: TRDJ1; CDR3 protein: CALGELRGAPYTDKLIF; CDR3 DNA: TGTGCTCTTGGGGAACTAAGAGGAGCCCCTTACACCGATAAACTCATCTTT
CDR3 length: 17; D gene: -; V gene: TRDV3; clone size: -; J gene: TRDJ1; CDR3 protein: CAFNYDPGGPYTDKLIF; CDR3 DNA: TGTGCCTTTAACTACGATCCGGGGGGCCCGTACACCGATAAACTCATCTTT
CDR3 length: 15; D gene: TRDD3; V gene: TRAV29/DV5; clone size: few; J gene: TRDJ1; CDR3 protein: CAATTKPGGSDKLIF; CDR3 DNA: TGTGCAGCGACGACCAAGCCTGGGGGATCCGATAAACTCATCTTT
CDR3 length: 15; D gene: -; V gene: TRDV1; clone size: -; J gene: TRDJ1; CDR3 protein: CALGERGGFTDKLIF; CDR3 DNA: TGTGCTCTTGGGGAACGGGGGGGGTTCACCGATAAACTCATCTTT
CDR3 length: 12; D gene: -; V gene: TRDV3; clone size: few; J gene: TRDJ1; CDR3 protein: CAFQEYTDKLIF; CDR3 DNA: TGTGCCTTTCAGGAGTACACCGATAAACTCATCTTT
CDR3 length: 17; D gene: -; V gene: TRDV1; clone size: -; J gene: TRDJ1; CDR3 protein: CALRLSSPPTAGDKLIF; CDR3 DNA: TGTGCTCTTAGGCTATCATCTCCTCCTACTGCGGGGGATAAACTCATCTTT
CDR3 length: 21; D gene: TRDD3; V gene: TRDV2; clone size: -; J gene: TRDJ3; CDR3 protein: CACDSLLGDATYAWDTRQMFF; CDR3 DNA: TGTGCCTGTGACTCCCTACTGGGGGACGCGACTTACGCCTGGGACACCCGACAGATGTTTTTC
CDR3 length: 21; D gene: TRDD3; V gene: TRDV1; clone size: few; J gene: TRDJ1; CDR3 protein: CALGELEIRWGYRPYTDKLIF; CDR3 DNA: TGTGCTCTTGGGGAACTAGAGATACGGTGGGGATATCGCCCCTACACCGATAAACTCATCTTT
CDR3 length: 14; D gene: -; V gene: TRDV3; clone size: -; J gene: TRDJ1; CDR3 protein: CAFSRGFDTDKLIF; CDR3 DNA: TGTGCCTTCTCGCGGGGATTCGACACCGATAAACTCATCTTT
CDR3 length: 19; D gene: -; V gene: TRDV1; clone size: once; J gene: TRDJ1; CDR3 protein: CALGECRPPSSVLGRGVIF; CDR3 DNA: TGTGCTCTTGGGGAATGTCGACCTCCTTCCTCCGTACTGGGGAGGGGGGTCATCTTT
CDR3 length: 18; D gene: TRDD3; V gene: TRDV1; clone size: few; J gene: TRDJ1; CDR3 protein: CALGEFVVGDTYTDKLIF; CDR3 DNA: TGTGCTCTTGGGGAGTTTGTGGTGGGGGATACCTACACCGATAAACTCATCTTT
CDR3 length: 18; D gene: TRDD3; V gene: TRDV2; clone size: few; J gene: TRDJ1; CDR3 protein: CACDSALPTLGDTRPLIF; CDR3 DNA: TGTGCCTGTGACTCTGCACTTCCTACGCTGGGGGATACGCGCCCACTCATCTTT
CDR3 length: 18; D gene: -; V gene: TRDV3; clone size: few; J gene: TRDJ1; CDR3 protein: CAILRPSYGTGGTDKLIF; CDR3 DNA: TGTGCCATCCTAAGGCCTTCCTACGGTACTGGGGGAACCGATAAACTCATCTTT
CDR3 length: 14; D gene: -; V gene: TRDV2; clone size: few; J gene: TRDJ1; CDR3 protein: CACDTGGDTDKLIF; CDR3 DNA: TGTGCCTGTGACACCGGAGGGGACACCGATAAACTCATCTTT
CDR3 length: 17; D gene: TRDD3; V gene: TRDV3; clone size: -; J gene: TRDJ1; CDR3 protein: CAFVAYARTGDPAKLIF; CDR3 DNA: TGTGCCTTTGTGGCCTACGCCAGGACTGGGGATCCCGCGAAACTCATCTTT
CDR3 length: 21; D gene: TRDD3; V gene: TRDV2; clone size: -; J gene: TRDJ3; CDR3 protein: CARDTLFIPGDTQSDTRQMFF; CDR3 DNA: TGTGCCCGTGACACCCTCTTTATACCGGGGGATACCCAATCGGACACCCGACAGATGTTTTTC
CDR3 length: 16; D gene: -; V gene: TRDV1; clone size: medium-sized; J gene: TRDJ1; CDR3 protein: CALGEINQEYTDKLIF; CDR3 DNA: TGTGCTCTTGGGGAAATAAATCAGGAATACACCGATAAACTCATCTTT
CDR3 length: 21; D gene: TRDD3; V gene: TRDV2; clone size: few; J gene: TRDJ1; CDR3 protein: CACDPLTGGFTYLQYTDKLIF; CDR3 DNA: TGTGCCTGTGATCCCCTTACTGGGGGATTCACCTACTTACAGTACACCGATAAACTCATCTTT
CDR3 length: 13; D gene: -; V gene: TRDV3; clone size: -; J gene: TRDJ1; CDR3 protein: CAFSSWVWNKLIF; CDR3 DNA: TGTGCCTTTTCCAGCTGGGTCTGGAATAAACTCATCTTT
CDR3 length: 22; D gene: TRDD3; V gene: TRDV1; clone size: few; J gene: TRDJ1; CDR3 protein: CALGEIGDNPGGFGRYTDKLIF; CDR3 DNA: TGTGCTCTTGGGGAAATTGGGGACAATCCTGGGGGATTCGGACGGTACACCGATAAACTCATCTTT
CDR3 length: 11; D gene: -; V gene: TRAV38-2/DV8; clone size: few; J gene: TRDJ1; CDR3 protein: CAYSTPSKLIF; CDR3 DNA: TGTGCTTATAGCACACCCTCCAAACTCATCTTT
CDR3 length: 21; D gene: -; V gene: TRDV3; clone size: -; J gene: TRDJ1; CDR3 protein: CAFTGPSYDCPGGDTTDKLIF; CDR3 DNA: TGTGCCTTTACGGGGCCTTCCTACGATTGTCCAGGTGGGGATACGACCGATAAACTCATCTTT
CDR3 length: 16; D gene: -; V gene: TRDV1; clone size: -; J gene: TRDJ1; CDR3 protein: CALGGGRTSGADKLIF; CDR3 DNA: TGTGCTCTTGGTGGGGGGAGGACAAGCGGGGCCGATAAACTCATCTTT